These 16 T cell receptor beta chains were all obtained from the same sample, sequenced in a study of T cell repertoires in cytomegalovirus infection. These receptors lack a known antigen. TCRdb processed the reads anew with MiXCR; each CDR3 protein has one entry. This table has roughly 800,000 distinct CDR3 sequences, almost 30% appearing once. This specimen was cultured CD8+ T cells from PBMCs, taken from culture after CMV antigen stimulation. These receptor sequences come from a human donor in good health (CMV status not recorded). Some clones in this sample may be carry-over from other donors' samples.

This clonotype was counted many times. The CDR3 region has the DNA TGTGCCAGCAGCTTAACGGGGGGGCGGGGTGAGCAGTTCTTC. Protein sequence: CASSLTGGRGEQFF. The chain joins TRBV7-6 to TRBJ2-1; 8 positions match TRBD2. Unmatched junction bases numbered 6, after V lost 2 bases and J lost 9 bases. This CDR3 spans 14 amino acids. Germline CDR1 is SGHVS and CDR2 is FNYEAQ.

This clonotype has only a few counts. The chain employs TRBV7-6 and TRBJ2-1; 13 positions match TRBD2. V shed 0 bases and J 5 bases; nucleotides not matched to a gene: 10. In germline, CDR1 is SGHVS, CDR2 FNYEAQ. This CDR3 region has 19 residues. The CDR3 DNA sequence: TGTGCCAGCAGCTTAGCGGGGACTAGCGGGGATTGGTGGGACAATGAGCAGTTCTTC. The encoded protein is CASSLAGTSGDWWDNEQFF.

The chain carries TRBV27 and TRBJ2-7, with 7 bases aligning to TRBD2. Germline CDR1 MNHEY, CDR2 SMNVEV (reference sequence). The CDR3 has 14 amino acids. V lost 3 bases and J lost 3; bases outside the gene matches: 5. Written as DNA, the CDR3 is TGTGCCAGCAGTTTCGCGGGGGAGGGCTACGAGCAGTACGTC. Encoded protein: CASSFAGEGYEQYV.

The sample holds a few counts of this clonotype. The chain employs TRBV4-1 and TRBJ1-4; D is unclear. The CDR3 contains 13 residues. Germline CDR1 and CDR2: MGHRA and YSYEKL. Trimming stripped 4 bases from V and 5 bases from J, with 8 bases between. The CDR3 DNA follows: TGCGCCAGCAGCCCTCAGTGGAATGAAAAACTGTTTTTT. Residues: CASSPQWNEKLFF.

This clonotype showed up just a few times. The chain joins TRBV7-9 to TRBJ2-7, with D uncertain. Germline V gene sequence: CDR1 SEHNR, CDR2 FQNEAQ (reference sequence). CDR3 length: 14 amino acids. With 5 bases removed from V and 2 bases from J, the gap between germline ends came to 13 bases. CDR3 DNA sequence: TGTGCCAGCAGCCCCGACGAGAGCACCTACGAGCAGTACGTC. Translated: CASSPDESTYEQYV.

This clonotype was seen more than once but under ten times. CDR3 protein: CASSLWGNISPAGANVLTF. The CDR3 DNA reads TGTGCCAGCAGCTTATGGGGGAATATTTCCCCTGCTGGGGCCAACGTCCTGACTTTC. This chain uses TRBV11-2 with TRBJ2-6; either TRBD1 or TRBD2 may fit D (5 bases each). The CDR3 covers 19 residues. Germline-derived CDR1 and CDR2 are SGHAT and FQNNGV. Trimming stripped 2 bases from V and 2 bases from J, with 19 bases between. Combining the CDR3 with reference TRBV11-2 and TRBJ2-6 gives the whole variable domain EAGVAQSPRYKIIEKRQSVAFWCNPISGHATLYWYQQILGQGPKLLIQFQNNGVVDDSQLPKDRFSAERLKGVDSTLKIQPAKLEDSAVYLCASSLWGNISPAGANVLTFGAGSRLTVL.

V usage is TRBV2 and J usage is TRBJ2-5; 7 nucleotides line up with TRBD2. The CDR3 is made up of 12 amino acids. With 10 bases clipped from V and 7 bases from J, the junction kept 9 bases outside the gene matches. Per germline, CDR1 SNHLY and CDR2 FYNNEI. CDR3 sequence reads: CAIIRGDGTQYF. Here the CDR3 DNA reads TGTGCCATCATCCGGGGGGACGGGACCCAGTACTTC.

This chain connects TRBV12-3 or TRBV12-4 to TRBJ2-3; TRBD1 matches at 10 bases. The CDR3 consists of 16 residues. V lost 6 bases, J lost 6 bases, and 12 bases stayed unmatched. The CDR3 loop is CASRRLLTGGADTQYF. The CDR3 DNA reads as TGTGCCAGCAGACGACTCCTGACAGGGGGCGCCGATACGCAGTATTTT.

This clonotype appeared a few times. The chain is built from TRBV7-2 and TRBJ2-5; TRBD2 might be the D (7 bases). CDR3 length equals 15 residues. V was clipped by 3 bases and J by 2 bases, with 13 bases between them. Germline CDR1 SGHTA, CDR2 FQGNSA. The CDR3 bases are TGTGCCAGCAGCTTCGGCGGGGGCCTTCAAGAGACCCAGTACTTC. This translates into CASSFGGGLQETQYF.

The rearrangement links TRBV5-1 to TRBJ1-2, with D maybe TRBD1 (5 bases). V was clipped by 0 bases and J by 6 bases, with 18 bases between them. This CDR3 spans 16 amino acids. Looked up from germline, CDR1 is SGHRS and CDR2 is YFSETQ. The CDR3 loop is CASSLEGRGAADGYTF. The CDR3 DNA is TGCGCCAGCAGCTTGGAGGGACGAGGGGCCGCGGATGGCTACACCTTC. Combining the CDR3 with reference TRBV5-1 and TRBJ1-2 gives the whole variable domain KAGVTQTPRYLIKTRGQQVTLSCSPISGHRSVSWYQQTPGQGLQFLFEYFSETQRNKGNFPGRFSGRQFSNSRSEMNVSTLELGDSALYLCASSLEGRGAADGYTFGSGTRLTVV.

The V call is TRBV4-1, the J call TRBJ2-2; D not certain. Germline loops: CDR1 MGHRA, CDR2 YSYEKL. The length of the CDR3 is 12 residues. Trimming left V 3 bases short and J 4 bases short, with 3 bases between. CDR3 amino acids: CASSHITGELFF. CDR3 in DNA: TGCGCCAGCAGCCATATCACCGGGGAGCTGTTTTTT.

This sequence joins TRBV27 and TRBJ1-2; 9 bases align to TRBD1. Germline V gene data show CDR1 as MNHEY and CDR2 as SMNVEV (reference sequence). V lost 5 bases to trimming and J lost 4 bases; unmatched junction nucleotides: 5. This CDR3 spans 14 amino acids. Here the CDR3 reads CASSQQGAFYGYTF. The CDR3, as DNA: TGTGCCAGCAGTCAACAGGGGGCTTTCTATGGCTACACCTTC.

The chain recombines TRBV6-2 or TRBV6-3 with TRBJ2-2; TRBD2 agrees at 7 bases. The V gene's germline CDR1 is MNHEY and CDR2 SVGEGT. This CDR3 is 17 amino acids long. J was trimmed by 0 bases and V by 2 bases; bases with no gene match: 6. CDR3 nucleotides: TGTGCCAGCAGTTACCCTCTAGCGGACCCGAACACCGGGGAGCTGTTTTTT. Translation gives CASSYPLADPNTGELFF.

This clonotype was counted between two and nine times. The V call is TRBV28, the J call TRBJ1-5; maybe TRBD1 (5 bases). CDR3 length: 14 residues. Germline V gene data show CDR1 as MDHEN and CDR2 as SYDVKM. The V end was cut by 4 bases, the J end by 5 bases, with 12 bases between. The CDR3 spells CASSSRGPYQPQHF. The CDR3 region has the DNA TGTGCCAGCAGTTCAAGGGGACCTTATCAGCCCCAGCATTTT. Looking up the rest from reference TRBV28 and TRBJ1-5 gives the full variable domain: DVKVTQSSRYLVKRTGEKVFLECVQDMDHENMFWYRQDPGLGLRLIYFSYDVKMKEKGDIPEGYSVSREKKERFSLILESASTNQTSMYLCASSSRGPYQPQHFGDGTRLSIL.

This clonotype was observed at least ten times. This chain links TRBV7-6 with TRBJ1-2; TRBD1 matches 8 bases. The CDR3 covers 17 residues. The V segment lost 0 bases and the J segment 4 bases; nucleotides outside the gene matches: 10. CDR1 SGHVS and CDR2 FNYEAQ come from the germline V gene. The CDR3 DNA is TGTGCCAGCAGCTTAGCGCCCTCCGACAGGGGAGGCTATGGCTACACCTTC. This translates into CASSLAPSDRGGYGYTF.

The V call is TRBV7-9, the J call TRBJ2-2, with D perhaps matching TRBD1 or TRBD2 (7 bases each). V was trimmed by 0 bases and J by 0 bases, leaving 14 bases between them. CDR3 length equals 18 residues. The V gene's germline CDR1 is SEHNR and CDR2 FQNEAQ (reference sequence). The DNA of the CDR3 is TGTGCCAGCAGCTTAGCGCTGGGAGGGGGCGCGAACACCGGGGAGCTGTTTTTT. This codes for CASSLALGGGANTGELFF. The variable domain in full, with the rest retrieved from reference TRBV7-9 and TRBJ2-2, is DTGVSQNPRHKITKRGQNVTFRCDPISEHNRLYWYRQTLGQGPEFLTYFQNEAQLEKSRLLSDRFSAERPKGSFSTLEIQRTEQGDSAMYLCASSLALGGGANTGELFFGEGSRLTVL.